These 10 T cell receptor beta chains came from one sample sequenced in a study of shared clonotypes between healthy human individuals. Generated by immunoSEQ multiplex PCR, the TCRdb table keeps only in-frame clones and is missing some. Counted here are 2 million to 2.5 million clones, 90% to 95% occurring once; the ten biggest clones make up 0.39%. The specimen sequenced was naive CD4+ T cells from PBMCs. Subset defined: CD45RA+ positively selected. The receptor set was obtained from a man in his late teens or twenties in good health. Some clones in this sample may be carry-over from other donors' samples.

This clone is a singleton in its sample. V gene TRBV4-2 combines with J gene TRBJ2-1; 12 bases line up with TRBD1. CDR3 length equals 17 residues. After removal of 4 bases from V and 5 bases from J, the junction contained 9 bases not matched to a gene. CDR1 is LGHNA and CDR2 is YNFKEQ in the germline V gene. CDR3 loop: CASSRGLGQGANNEQFF. The CDR3 nucleotides are TGTGCCAGCAGCCGGGGTCTGGGACAGGGGGCGAACAATGAGCAGTTCTTC.

This clone was counted once. The chain couples TRBV6-6 to TRBJ2-5; D gene ambiguous. The CDR3 covers 16 residues. V dropped 0 bases and J dropped 3 bases, with 14 bases sitting between them. Germline V gene lookup returns CDR1 MNHNY and CDR2 SVGAGI (reference sequence). Here the CDR3 DNA reads TGTGCCAGCAGTTACTCGAGGTCTGCGTTCAAAGAGACCCAGTACTTC. Its protein is CASSYSRSAFKETQYF.

This chain uses TRBV9 with TRBJ2-1; the match to TRBD2 covers 9 bases. The CDR3 consists of 15 residues. V dropped 4 bases and J dropped 5; count of bases not matched to a gene: 7. CDR1 and CDR2 (germline): SGDLS, YYNGEE. The CDR3 reads CASSLRTSADNEQFF. The CDR3, as DNA: TGTGCCAGCAGCCTCCGGACTAGCGCGGACAATGAGCAGTTCTTC.

This clone was detected once. V is TRBV5-6 and J is TRBJ2-2, with 10 bases lining up with TRBD2. Per germline, CDR1 SGHDT and CDR2 YYEEEE. With V trimmed by 1 base and J by 4 bases, 4 bases remained unmatched. The CDR3 loop spans 16 amino acids. This chain's CDR3 is CASSLQLAGSTGELFF. CDR3 nucleotide sequence: TGTGCCAGCAGCTTGCAACTAGCGGGGAGCACCGGGGAGCTGTTTTTT.

The rearrangement links TRBV14 to TRBJ2-7; a weak D match, TRBD1 (6 bases). Germline V gives CDR1 SGHDN, CDR2 FVKESK. The ends were cut back, 0 bases at V and 2 bases at J, with 11 bases in the middle. The CDR3 is 15 amino acids. The DNA for the CDR3 is TGTGCCAGCAGCCAAGAACAGGGTAGACCCTACGAGCAGTACTTC. This codes for CASSQEQGRPYEQYF.

The V gene is TRBV7-8, the J gene TRBJ2-6; no clear D gene. Per germline, CDR1 SGHVS and CDR2 FQNEAQ. V lost 1 base to trimming and J lost 0 bases, with 4 bases between them. The CDR3 runs to 15 residues. CDR3 region: CASSLGISGANVLTF. The CDR3 bases are TGTGCCAGCAGCTTAGGAATCTCTGGGGCCAACGTCCTGACTTTC.

Worth noting for this clone: The same CDR3 also results from other DNA sequences found in this sample. This sequence joins TRBV7-9 and TRBJ2-3; D may be TRBD2 (5 bases). The germline V gene encodes CDR1 SEHNR and CDR2 FQNEAQ (reference sequence). CDR3 length: 15 amino acids. The V gene lost 1 base and the J gene lost 0 bases, with 8 bases spanning the gap. CDR3 DNA sequence: TGTGCCAGCAGCTTAGGAGCGGAGAGCACAGATACGCAGTATTTT. Translated: CASSLGAESTDTQYF.

V gene TRBV7-9 combines with J gene TRBJ2-1; D remains unclear. V was pared by 5 bases and J by 4 bases, with 18 bases between. The CDR3 is made up of 16 amino acids. CDR1 SEHNR and CDR2 FQNEAQ come from the germline V gene (reference sequence). CDR3 sequence: CASSTLTPSRYNEQFF. The CDR3 nucleotides read TGTGCCAGCAGCACCCTCACGCCTTCCAGGTACAATGAGCAGTTCTTC.

The J gene is TRBJ2-7, the V gene TRBV5-4; D may be TRBD2 (6 bases). Germline V CDR1 and CDR2: SGHNT, YYREEE (reference sequence). The CDR3 covers 15 residues. V lost 0 bases to trimming and J lost 0 bases, with 10 bases between them. The CDR3 region has the DNA TGTGCCAGCAGCTTGGAGTCTAGCGCCTCCTACGAGCAGTACTTC. Amino acid sequence: CASSLESSASYEQYF.

The chain is built from TRBV9 and TRBJ2-3, with D possibly TRBD1 on 6 matching bases. V gave up 4 bases and J gave up 4 bases, with 25 bases separating them. The CDR3 is 18 residues long. Germline CDR1 and CDR2: SGDLS and YYNGEE. The chain's CDR3 is CASSPQGGTNIHADTQYF. CDR3 nucleotides: TGTGCCAGCAGCCCCCAGGGTGGGACAAACATACATGCAGATACGCAGTATTTT.